This is a list of T cell receptor beta chains from one sample in a study of metastatic and nonmetastatic thyroid tumors. From the PCR reads, TCRdb re-called clones with MiXCR. The table lists tens of thousands of clones, about 31% of them singletons. Sequences were obtained from blood. Every receptor here comes from a female donor with papillary thyroid cancer or a benign thyroid nodule (not recorded which). Some clones in this sample may be carry-over from other donors' samples. The CDR3 runs from the conserved cysteine through the conserved F or W. D genes are given only for firm matches. Rows may omit the clone size; those that give it use once, few, many or a size class.

length: 15
V: TRBV2
D: .
J: TRBJ2-7
size: few
CDR3: CASSRRSGAEEGQYF
DNA: TGTGCCAGCAGTCGACGCTCTGGGGCTGAAGAAGGGCAGTACTTC

length: 14
V: TRBV7-9
D: .
J: TRBJ1-5
size: .
CDR3: CASSPQGNNQPQHF
DNA: TGTGCCAGCAGCCCACAGGGAAACAATCAGCCCCAGCATTTT

length: 14
V: TRBV7-9
D: .
J: TRBJ1-6
size: once
CDR3: CASSEGQANSPLHF
DNA: TGTGCCAGCAGCGAAGGACAAGCTAATTCACCCCTCCACTTT

length: 13
V: TRBV19
D: .
J: TRBJ1-1
size: once
CDR3: CASSRAGDTDPFF
DNA: TGTGCCAGTAGTAGGGCGGGCGACACTGACCCTTTCTTT

length: 16
V: TRBV6-5
D: TRBD1
J: TRBJ2-2
size: .
CDR3: CASSYSPGQRTGELFF
DNA: TGTGCCAGCAGTTATTCGCCGGGACAGCGCACCGGGGAGCTGTTTTTT

length: 18
V: TRBV27
D: TRBD2
J: TRBJ2-1
size: few
CDR3: CASSLLAGGPPFYNEQSF
DNA: TGTGCCAGCAGTTTACTAGCGGGTGGGCCACCGTTCTACAATGAGCAGTCCTTC

length: 12
V: TRBV11-3
D: .
J: TRBJ1-1
size: many
CDR3: CASSLEGSEAFF
DNA: TGTGCCAGCAGCTTAGAGGGATCCGAAGCTTTCTTT

length: 13
V: TRBV7-9
D: TRBD1
J: TRBJ1-1
size: many
CDR3: CASGLQGAGEAFF
DNA: TGTGCCAGCGGCCTACAGGGGGCTGGTGAAGCTTTCTTT

length: 16
V: TRBV7-8
D: .
J: TRBJ2-5
size: many
CDR3: CASSSFWTGGGETQYF
DNA: TGTGCCAGCAGCTCCTTTTGGACTGGGGGAGGAGAGACCCAGTACTTC

length: 19
V: TRBV30
D: .
J: TRBJ1-3
size: .
CDR3: CAWSHGRHPRYHSGNTIYF
DNA: TGTGCCTGGAGCCATGGAAGACACCCCAGATACCACTCTGGAAACACCATATATTTT

length: 10
V: TRBV20-1
D: .
J: TRBJ2-7
size: .
CDR3: CSARDYEQYF
DNA: TGCAGTGCCCGGGACTACGAGCAGTACTTC